This entry concerns a single T cell receptor (beta chain). Other DNA sequences within the sample encode an identical CDR3. Sequencing used immunoSEQ multiplex PCR; TCRdb keeps in-frame clones, though not all of them. The sample has 2 million to 2.5 million clones, around 90% seen once. The CDR3 spans 13 residues. V lost 3 bases, J lost 3 bases, and 8 bases lay in between. Germline V gene sequence: CDR1 SGHTA, CDR2 FQGTGA. This sample is drawn from a study of shared clonotypes between healthy human individuals. This receptor was taken from a man aged 18 to 29 in good health. Some clones in this sample may be carry-over from other donors' samples. Sample: naive CD4+ T cells from PBMCs. Subset noted: CD45RA+ positively selected. V is TRBV7-3 and J is TRBJ1-1; D is perhaps TRBD1 (5 bases). The DNA of the CDR3 is TGTGCCAGCAGCTTCGGAGGGGACACTGAAGCTTTCTTT. It translates to CASSFGGDTEAFF.